These 6 T cell receptor beta chains were sequenced from one sample in a study of blood T cell repertoires in COVID-19. The repertoire was sequenced with immunoSEQ multiplex PCR; TCRdb's copy has only in-frame clones and lacks some. The sample records 300,000 to 400,000 clones, 88% being singletons. The sequencing sample was made of peripheral blood. The source is a woman aged 70 to 79 with COVID-19, enrolled during active disease.

V gene TRBV15 combines with J gene TRBJ1-5, with D uncertain. V dropped 0 bases and J dropped 3 bases, with 6 bases sitting between them. This CDR3 comprises 14 residues. From germline, CDR1 is LNHNV and CDR2 YYDKDF (reference sequence). The CDR3 spells CATSREQNNQPQHF. The CDR3 DNA reads TGTGCCACCAGCAGAGAACAGAACAATCAGCCCCAGCATTTT.

The chain has TRBV6-5 and TRBJ2-1; 13 bases agree with TRBD2. The CDR3 extends over 14 amino acids. Germline lookup yields CDR1 MNHEY and CDR2 SVGAGI. With V trimmed by 2 bases and J by 10 bases, 2 bases remained unmatched. CDR3 DNA sequence: TGTGCCAGCAGTTACAGGACTAGCGGGGGCGAGCAGTTCTTC. This codes for CASSYRTSGGEQFF.

This clone was counted a single time. This sequence joins TRBV7-2 and TRBJ1-5; maybe TRBD1 (6 bases). The CDR3 spans 16 residues. Looked up from germline, CDR1 is SGHTA and CDR2 is FQGNSA. Trimming took 5 bases from V and 3 from J, leaving 17 bases between them. The CDR3 loop reads CASSPAGGGTNQPQHF. CDR3 DNA: TGTGCCAGCAGCCCCGCCGGCGGGGGCACCAATCAGCCCCAGCATTTT.

This clone was counted between two and nine times. The chain employs TRBV30 and TRBJ1-5; TRBD1 aligns across 10 bases. V shed 1 base, J shed 7 bases, and the junction held 7 bases outside the gene matches. Germline V gives CDR1 GTSNPN, CDR2 SVGIG (reference sequence). This CDR3 region has 15 residues. This CDR3 reads CAWSAGTGVGQPQHF. CDR3 bases: TGTGCCTGGAGTGCCGGGACAGGGGTCGGGCAGCCCCAGCATTTT.

This clone was detected once. The chain has TRBV6-5 and TRBJ1-1; the match to TRBD1 covers 10 bases. Germline CDR1 is MNHEY and CDR2 is SVGAGI. The CDR3 runs 15 residues. Germline trimming cut 6 bases from V and 6 bases from J; bases unmatched to any gene: 10. The CDR3 DNA follows: TGTGCCAGCAGGACTTCCGGGACAGGGGACCCTGAAGCTTTCTTT. Its translation is CASRTSGTGDPEAFF.

CDR3: CASSTPSRAPEAFF. DNA of the CDR3: TGTGCCAGCAGTACCCCCTCCAGGGCTCCTGAAGCTTTCTTT. This chain links TRBV6-5 with TRBJ1-1; the D gene is possibly TRBD1 (5 bases). The germline V and J ends were trimmed by 5 bases and 6 bases, with 16 bases remaining between them. The CDR3 consists of 14 residues. Germline V gives CDR1 MNHEY, CDR2 SVGAGI.